This TCR beta chain emerged from a study of tumor-infiltrating lymphocytes in localized non-small cell lung cancer. Whole-study findings and limits: Technical variation could not be separated from intratumor heterogeneity here. Tumors had more T cell infiltration than uninvolved lung, per TCRbeta sequencing and CD3 counts. Only some patients had TCR sequencing, depending on available tissue.

The CDR3 has 13 amino acids. Germline CDR1 and CDR2: SEHNR and FQNEAQ (reference sequence). Trimming shortened V by 1 base and J by 4 bases, and 8 bases separated the two germline ends. The table came from immunoSEQ multiplex PCR; TCRdb's copy has only in-frame clones and leaves some out. Of about 11,000 clones listed, 80% to 90% are singletons. On this clone itself: Its antigen is currently unknown.

V and J are TRBV7-9 and TRBJ2-7; D gene unclear. The sequence was obtained from a human donor with non-small cell lung cancer. The material sequenced was uninvolved lung tissue not adjacent to the tumor. The CDR3 coding sequence is TGTGCCAGCAGCTTAGTGCCGGAATACGAGCAGTACTTC. Amino acids: CASSLVPEYEQYF.